This T cell receptor (beta chain) was sequenced for a study of Graves' ophthalmopathy and Graves' hyperthyroidism. Points from the study as a whole: Blood also held most thyroid clonotypes expanded above 0.001 frequency.

TCR beta CDR3 regions were amplified from RNA transcripts. HTBI primers primed a first-round RT-PCR, and a second-round multiplex PCR followed. TCRdb re-analysed the multiplex PCR reads in MiXCR, keeping a single row per CDR3 protein. Seen here are roughly 410,000 distinct CDR3 sequences, roughly 15% observed once, and the top ten hold roughly 7%. Notes on this clonotype: Its antigen remains unknown.

Between the trimmed V and J ends, which lost 4 bases and 2 bases, there was a span of 13 bases. CDR3 length: 14 residues. Per germline, CDR1 SGHDT and CDR2 YYEEEE. Stable hyperthyroidism referred to disease that showed no ophthalmopathy within 18 months of follow-up. Uncontrolled infections, pregnancy, lactation or other autoimmune diseases led to patient exclusion. The TCR was taken from a woman younger than 35 with stable Graves' hyperthyroidism. The sample comprised peripheral blood. The rearrangement uses TRBV5-6 and TRBJ2-7; D gene unclear. The CDR3 loop is CASSEVNRPYEQYF. CDR3 DNA sequence: TGTGCCAGCAGCGAGGTTAACAGACCCTACGAGCAGTACTTC.